These T cell receptor beta chains were read from a single sample in a study of Graves' ophthalmopathy and Graves' hyperthyroidism. TCRdb analysed the multiplex PCR reads with MiXCR anew, one entry per CDR3 protein. Of about 600,000 distinct CDR3 sequences listed, approximately 37% were seen once; the top ten hold roughly 4%. Sequenced material: peripheral blood or thyroid tissue (not recorded which). The receptors shown here come from an adult man with Graves' hyperthyroidism. Both conserved end residues are part of each CDR3. The D gene is left open where the match is weak. Rows may omit the clone size; those that give it use once, few, many or a size class.

TGTGCCAGCAGCTTAACGGGGGCTGGGGATACGCAGTACTTC,CASSLTGAGDTQYF,NA,TRBJ2-5,TRBV7-3,NA
TGCGCCAGCAGCCTTGGGACGGATCCTCGGGGGACCCAGTACTTC,CASSLGTDPRGTQYF,NA,TRBJ2-5,TRBV5-1,NA
TGTGCCAGCAGCCATGTTACGAGGGGTGGCACTGAAGCTTTCTTT,CASSHVTRGGTEAFF,NA,TRBJ1-1,TRBV3-1,NA
TGTGCCAGCAGTTACGAGGGGACCGAAGCTTTCTTT,CASSYEGTEAFF,NA,TRBJ1-1,TRBV6-6,once
TGTGCCAGCGAAATCACCGGGGAGCTGTTTTTT,CASEITGELFF,NA,TRBJ2-2,TRBV25-1,many
TGTGCCAGCAGTTTAGACTCGAAGCCCCAGCATTTT,CASSLDSKPQHF,NA,TRBJ1-5,TRBV12-3/TRBV12-4,many
TGTGCTAGCCGGGACAGCACAGATACGCAGTATTTT,CASRDSTDTQYF,NA,TRBJ2-3,TRBV10-3,NA
TGCGCCAGCAGCATTTCCGGGACAGCCTCCTACGAGCAGTACTTC,CASSISGTASYEQYF,TRBD1,TRBJ2-7,TRBV5-1,many
TGTGCCAGCAGCTTCGAAAGTAACAACTATGGCTACACCTTC,CASSFESNNYGYTF,NA,TRBJ1-2,TRBV7-8,many
TGCGCCAGCAGCTTGGAGGCAGGAGGGGAACTGTTTTTT,CASSLEAGGELFF,NA,TRBJ1-4,TRBV5-1,NA
TGTGCCACCAGTAGTCCCAGACTAGCCGGAGCACAAGAGACCCAGTACTTC,CATSSPRLAGAQETQYF,TRBD2,TRBJ2-5,TRBV24-1,once
TGTGCCAGCAGTTACTCGACTAGCGGGAGGGTCGCCGGGGAGCTGTTTTTT,CASSYSTSGRVAGELFF,TRBD2,TRBJ2-2,TRBV6-5,few
TGTGCTAGTGGTTCGGGGGGACTAGCGGGAGTAACGCAGTATTTT,CASGSGGLAGVTQYF,TRBD2,TRBJ2-3,TRBV12-5,few
TGTGCCAGCAGCCGCGACAGAGACTCTGGAAACACCATATATTTT,CASSRDRDSGNTIYF,NA,TRBJ1-3,TRBV3-1,NA
TGTGCCAGCAGCTCAGAACTAGCGGGGGGTGCTTACAATGAGCAGTTCTTC,CASSSELAGGAYNEQFF,TRBD2,TRBJ2-1,TRBV7-2,NA
TGTGCCAGCAGAGCGGGAGGGCCTACTATATATGGCTACACCTTC,CASRAGGPTIYGYTF,NA,TRBJ1-2,TRBV2,NA
TGTGCCTGGAGTTTTGGGACGTCCGAGCAGTACTTC,CAWSFGTSEQYF,NA,TRBJ2-7,TRBV30,NA
TGCAGTGCTAGAAAGGCAGGGGTGGGGGCCAACGTCCTGACTTTC,CSARKAGVGANVLTF,NA,TRBJ2-6,TRBV20-1,many
TGTGCCACCAGTGATTTTGGCAGACCCTACGAGCAGTACTTC,CATSDFGRPYEQYF,NA,TRBJ2-7,TRBV24-1,NA
TGTGCCAGCAGCGTAGAGGGGGGTGGTACTGAAGCTTTCTTT,CASSVEGGGTEAFF,NA,TRBJ1-1,TRBV9,many
TGTGTCAGCGGCCTCGGACTCGGGAACCACTATAATTCACCCCTCCACTTT,CVSGLGLGNHYNSPLHF,NA,TRBJ1-6,TRBV12-3/TRBV12-4,NA
TGTGCCACCCCGGCCGTGGAGGGGGCGAACTATGGCTACACCTTC,CATPAVEGANYGYTF,TRBD1,TRBJ1-2,TRBV24-1,NA
TGCGCCAGCAGCCAATGGGGGGGTACCGGGGAGCTGTTTTTT,CASSQWGGTGELFF,TRBD2,TRBJ2-2,TRBV4-1,few
TGTGCCAGCAGCTTAGGGGCTAGCAGGAACACCGGGGAGCTGTTTTTT,CASSLGASRNTGELFF,NA,TRBJ2-2,TRBV7-8,many
TGTGCCAGCAGTGAGAACAGCTATGGCTACACCTTC,CASSENSYGYTF,NA,TRBJ1-2,TRBV2,few
TGTGCCAGCACCGGGGGGACAGGGGGCTATCAGCCCCAGCATTTT,CASTGGTGGYQPQHF,TRBD1,TRBJ1-5,TRBV2,NA
TGTGCTAGTGGTTTAGGATCAGAGGGGAATTCACCCCTCCACTTT,CASGLGSEGNSPLHF,NA,TRBJ1-6,TRBV12-3/TRBV12-4,NA
TGTGCCAGCAGCTTAGGGGTAGCGGGTTCTGAGCAGTTCTTC,CASSLGVAGSEQFF,TRBD2,TRBJ2-1,TRBV7-2,few
TGTGCCAGCAGTTTTGACGAGCAGTACTTC,CASSFDEQYF,NA,TRBJ2-7,TRBV28,many
TGTGCCAGTTACAGGGGGCTACGTACAACTAATGAAAAACTGTTTTTT,CASYRGLRTTNEKLFF,TRBD1,TRBJ1-4,TRBV2,many
TGTGCCAGCAGCATCGGACAGGGCCGGAGGGCGTACGAGCAGTACTTC,CASSIGQGRRAYEQYF,TRBD1,TRBJ2-7,TRBV5-8,many
TGTGCCAGCAGTGAGGGGGTGAGGGGCTACACCTTC,CASSEGVRGYTF,NA,TRBJ1-2,TRBV25-1,many
TGTGCCAGCAGTCCCACAGGGGGCGCGTGGAACTTTGTCACTGAAGCTTTCTTT,CASSPTGGAWNFVTEAFF,TRBD1,TRBJ1-1,TRBV27,NA
TGTGCCAGCAGTTACCTTGGGGGGAGAAACTATGGCTACACCTTC,CASSYLGGRNYGYTF,NA,TRBJ1-2,TRBV6-5,many
TGCAGCGTTGAACTCGGAGGGAGAAGCTTTGGCTACACCTTC,CSVELGGRSFGYTF,NA,TRBJ1-2,TRBV29-1,NA
TGTGCCAGCAGCTCCCGGGGGACTCTGAACACTGAAGCTTTCTTT,CASSSRGTLNTEAFF,NA,TRBJ1-1,TRBV11-2,many
TGCGCCAGCAGCCCCACCGGGACAGGGTACAATCAGCCCCAGCATTTT,CASSPTGTGYNQPQHF,TRBD1,TRBJ1-5,TRBV5-1,many
TGTGCCAGCAGTGATGTCTGGGGATCCAATCAGCCCCAGCATTTT,CASSDVWGSNQPQHF,NA,TRBJ1-5,TRBV10-2,NA
TGTGCCAGCAGCATAGGAACGACCTCCGGACAGGAGACCCAGTACTTC,CASSIGTTSGQETQYF,NA,TRBJ2-5,TRBV2,many
TGCAGTGCTAGAGATCGGTACAGCGCGGTTGAGCAGTTCTTC,CSARDRYSAVEQFF,NA,TRBJ2-1,TRBV20-1,NA
TGTGCCAGCAGCTTACTCCAGGGGCCGGACGAGCAGTACTTC,CASSLLQGPDEQYF,NA,TRBJ2-7,TRBV7-8,NA
TGTGCCAGCAGCCAAGTGACATCCGGGACCCAGTACTTC,CASSQVTSGTQYF,NA,TRBJ2-5,TRBV3-1,NA
TGTGCCAGCAGTCGACCCGGGGCCAATCAGCCCCAGCATTTT,CASSRPGANQPQHF,NA,TRBJ1-5,TRBV6-6,many
TGCAGTGCTAGACTTCTAGGAAGATTGCCCCAGCATTTT,CSARLLGRLPQHF,NA,TRBJ1-5,TRBV20-1,NA
TGCAGCCTTGAGTCGGACACTGAAGCTTTC,CSLESDTEAF,NA,TRBJ2-6,TRBV29-1,NA